The sequence of this T cell receptor beta chain was determined in a study of cytomegalovirus exposure and HLA in healthy donors. Study overall: Of more than 350 genotyped donors, around 76% clustered with self-reported Caucasian donors. General study points: Highest at DRB1 and lowest at HLA-C, TCR association rates differed among HLA loci in a later analysis. On later analysis, the bulk of CMV-associated TCR beta chains appeared to be HLA-restricted.

60 Vbeta and 13 Jbeta primers were used in PCR. Assay: immunoSEQ multiplex PCR; the TCRdb copy retains only in-frame clones and omits some. In the table there are 95,000 to 150,000 clones, around 80% of which are singletons. This CDR3 comprises 16 residues. V dropped 4 bases and J dropped 1; count of bases not matched to a gene: 7. Germline CDR1 LGHNA, CDR2 YSLEER. On this clone: Its antigen is currently unknown.

This chain uses TRBV4-3 with TRBJ2-4; 7 bases align to TRBD1. Source material: PBMCs. The receptor was derived from a woman aged 40-49 years in good health and CMV-seropositive. This CDR3 reads CASSPQIQGAKNIQYF. The CDR3 DNA follows: TGCGCCAGCAGCCCGCAGATACAGGGGGCCAAAAACATTCAGTACTTC.